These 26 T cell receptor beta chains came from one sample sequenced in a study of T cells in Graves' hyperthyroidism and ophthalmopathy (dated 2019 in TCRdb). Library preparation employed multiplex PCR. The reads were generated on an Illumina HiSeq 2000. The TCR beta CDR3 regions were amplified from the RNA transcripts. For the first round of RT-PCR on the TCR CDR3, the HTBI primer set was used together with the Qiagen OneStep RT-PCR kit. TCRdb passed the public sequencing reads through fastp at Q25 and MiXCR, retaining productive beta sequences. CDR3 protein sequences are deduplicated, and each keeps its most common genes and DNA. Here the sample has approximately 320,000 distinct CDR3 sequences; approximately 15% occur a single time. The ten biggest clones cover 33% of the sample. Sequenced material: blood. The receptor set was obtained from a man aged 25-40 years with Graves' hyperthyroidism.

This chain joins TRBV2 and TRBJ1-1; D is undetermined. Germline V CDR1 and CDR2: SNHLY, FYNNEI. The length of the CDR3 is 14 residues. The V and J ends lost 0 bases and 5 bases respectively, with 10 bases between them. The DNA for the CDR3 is TGTGCCAGCAGTGAAGCGCGTGGGGAAACTGAAGCTTTCTTT. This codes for CASSEARGETEAFF.

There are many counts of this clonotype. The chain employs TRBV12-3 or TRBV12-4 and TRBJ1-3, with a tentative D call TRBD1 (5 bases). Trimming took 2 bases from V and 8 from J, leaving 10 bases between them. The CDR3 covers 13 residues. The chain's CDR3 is CASSLRRGYTIYF. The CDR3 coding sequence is TGTGCCAGCAGTTTACGGAGGGGCTACACCATATATTTT.

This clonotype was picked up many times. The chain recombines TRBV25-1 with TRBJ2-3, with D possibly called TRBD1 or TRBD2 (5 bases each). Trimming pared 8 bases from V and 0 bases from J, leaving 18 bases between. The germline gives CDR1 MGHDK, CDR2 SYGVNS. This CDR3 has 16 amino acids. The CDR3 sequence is CASQPTLGESTDTQYF. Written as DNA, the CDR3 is TGTGCCAGCCAGCCCACGTTGGGGGAAAGCACAGATACGCAGTATTTT.

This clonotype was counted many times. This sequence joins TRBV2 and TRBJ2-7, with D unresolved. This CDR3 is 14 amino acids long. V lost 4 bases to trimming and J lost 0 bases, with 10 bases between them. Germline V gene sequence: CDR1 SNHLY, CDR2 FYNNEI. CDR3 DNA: TGTGCCAGCAGTGTGTGGGATGCCTCCTACGAGCAGTACTTC. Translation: CASSVWDASYEQYF.

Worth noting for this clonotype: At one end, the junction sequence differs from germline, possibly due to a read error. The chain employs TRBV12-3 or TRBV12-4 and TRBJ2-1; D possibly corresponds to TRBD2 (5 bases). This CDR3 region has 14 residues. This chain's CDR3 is CASSPPGDYNKQFF. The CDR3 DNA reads TGTGCCAGCAGCCCTCCCGGAGACTACAATAAGCAGTTCTTC.

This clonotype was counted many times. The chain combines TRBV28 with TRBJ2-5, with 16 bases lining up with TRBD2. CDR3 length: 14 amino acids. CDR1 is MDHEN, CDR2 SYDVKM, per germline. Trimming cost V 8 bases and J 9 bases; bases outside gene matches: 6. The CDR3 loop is CASSTGTSGRAQYF. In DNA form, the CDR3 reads TGTGCCAGCTCAACCGGGACTAGCGGGAGGGCCCAGTACTTC.

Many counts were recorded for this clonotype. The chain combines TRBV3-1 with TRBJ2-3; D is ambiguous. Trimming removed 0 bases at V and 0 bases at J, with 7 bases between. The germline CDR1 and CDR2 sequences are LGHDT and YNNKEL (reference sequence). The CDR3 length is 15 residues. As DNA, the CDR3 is TGTGCCAGCAGCCAAGAAATCGCTAGCACAGATACGCAGTATTTT. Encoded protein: CASSQEIASTDTQYF.

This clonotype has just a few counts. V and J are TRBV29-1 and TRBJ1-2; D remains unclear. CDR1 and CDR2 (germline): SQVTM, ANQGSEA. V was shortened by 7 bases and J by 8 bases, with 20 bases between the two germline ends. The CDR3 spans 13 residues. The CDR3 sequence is CSAADLMGYGYTF. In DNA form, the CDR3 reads TGCAGCGCCGCGGACCTCATGGGGTACGGCTACACCTTC.

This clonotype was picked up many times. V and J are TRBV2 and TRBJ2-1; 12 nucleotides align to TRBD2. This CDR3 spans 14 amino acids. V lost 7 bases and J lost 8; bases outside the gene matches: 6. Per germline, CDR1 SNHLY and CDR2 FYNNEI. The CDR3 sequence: CASKTSGSSDEQFF. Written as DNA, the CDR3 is TGTGCCAGCAAGACTAGCGGGAGCTCCGATGAGCAGTTCTTC.

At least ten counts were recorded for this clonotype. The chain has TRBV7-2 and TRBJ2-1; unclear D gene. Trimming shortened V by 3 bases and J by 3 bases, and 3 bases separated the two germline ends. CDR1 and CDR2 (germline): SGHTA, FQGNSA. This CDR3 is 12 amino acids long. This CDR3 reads CASSFFYNEQFF. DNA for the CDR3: TGTGCCAGCAGCTTCTTCTACAATGAGCAGTTCTTC.

The CDR3 protein is CASSQALFATNEKLFF. The DNA of the CDR3 is TGTGCCAGCAGCCAAGCCCTATTTGCAACTAATGAAAAACTGTTTTTT. The rearrangement joins TRBV3-1 to TRBJ1-4; D is uncertain. CDR1 is LGHDT and CDR2 is YNNKEL in the germline V gene (reference sequence). Trimming shortened V by 1 base and J by 0 bases, and 9 bases separated the two germline ends. The CDR3 contains 16 residues.

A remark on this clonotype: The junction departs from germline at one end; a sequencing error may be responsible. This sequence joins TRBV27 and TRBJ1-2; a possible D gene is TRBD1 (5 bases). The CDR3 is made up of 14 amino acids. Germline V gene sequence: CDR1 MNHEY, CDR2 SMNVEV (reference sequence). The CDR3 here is CASSRTQGSEGCTF. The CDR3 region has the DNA TGTGCCAGCAGTCGGACCCAGGGTTCCGAAGGCTGCACCTTC.

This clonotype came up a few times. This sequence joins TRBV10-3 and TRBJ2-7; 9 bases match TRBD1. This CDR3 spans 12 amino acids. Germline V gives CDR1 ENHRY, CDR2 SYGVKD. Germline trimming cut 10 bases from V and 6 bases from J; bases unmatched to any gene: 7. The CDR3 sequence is CATGDRVGEQYF. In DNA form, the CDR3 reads TGTGCCACCGGGGACAGGGTCGGCGAGCAGTACTTC.

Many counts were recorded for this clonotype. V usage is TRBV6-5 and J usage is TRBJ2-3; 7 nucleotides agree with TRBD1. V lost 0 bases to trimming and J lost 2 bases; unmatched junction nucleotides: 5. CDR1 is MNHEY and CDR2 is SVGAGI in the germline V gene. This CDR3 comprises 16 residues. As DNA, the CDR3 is TGTGCCAGCAGTTACTCGGGCAGGGGGTACACAGATACGCAGTATTTT. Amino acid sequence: CASSYSGRGYTDTQYF.

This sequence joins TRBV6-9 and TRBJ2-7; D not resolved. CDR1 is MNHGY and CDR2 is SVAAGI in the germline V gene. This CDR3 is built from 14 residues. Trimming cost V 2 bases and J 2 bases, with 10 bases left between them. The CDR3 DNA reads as TGTGCCAGCAGTTATCTCCAGGCCCCCTACGAGCAGTACTTC. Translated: CASSYLQAPYEQYF.

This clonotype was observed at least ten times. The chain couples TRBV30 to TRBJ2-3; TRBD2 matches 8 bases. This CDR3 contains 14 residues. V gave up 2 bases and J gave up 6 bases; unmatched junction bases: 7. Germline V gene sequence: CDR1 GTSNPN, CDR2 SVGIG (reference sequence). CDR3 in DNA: TGTGCCTGGAGTCTCCGACTAGCGATTGATACGCAGTATTTT. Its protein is CAWSLRLAIDTQYF.

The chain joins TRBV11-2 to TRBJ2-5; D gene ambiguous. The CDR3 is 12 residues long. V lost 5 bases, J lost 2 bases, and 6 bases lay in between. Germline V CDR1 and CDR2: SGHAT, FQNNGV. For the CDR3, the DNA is TGTGCCAGCAGCATGGTACAAGAGACCCAGTACTTC. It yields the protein CASSMVQETQYF.

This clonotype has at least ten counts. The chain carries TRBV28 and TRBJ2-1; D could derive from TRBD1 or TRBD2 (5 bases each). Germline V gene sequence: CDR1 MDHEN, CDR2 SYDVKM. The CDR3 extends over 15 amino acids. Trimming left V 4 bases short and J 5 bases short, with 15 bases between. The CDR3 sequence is CASSSTPEGNNEQFF. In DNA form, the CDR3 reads TGTGCCAGCAGTTCCACCCCCGAGGGGAACAATGAGCAGTTCTTC.

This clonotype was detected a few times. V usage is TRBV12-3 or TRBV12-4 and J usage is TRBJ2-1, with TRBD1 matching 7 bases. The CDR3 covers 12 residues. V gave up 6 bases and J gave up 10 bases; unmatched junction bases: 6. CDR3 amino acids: CASRPTGEEQFF. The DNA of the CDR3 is TGTGCCAGCAGGCCTACAGGGGAGGAGCAGTTCTTC.

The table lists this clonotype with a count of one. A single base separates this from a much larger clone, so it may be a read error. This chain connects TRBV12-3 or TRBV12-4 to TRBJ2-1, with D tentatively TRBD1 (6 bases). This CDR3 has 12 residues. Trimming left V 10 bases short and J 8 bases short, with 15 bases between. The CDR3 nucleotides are TGTGCCAACAGAGAGGACAGCTATGAGCAGTTCTTC. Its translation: CANREDSYEQFF.

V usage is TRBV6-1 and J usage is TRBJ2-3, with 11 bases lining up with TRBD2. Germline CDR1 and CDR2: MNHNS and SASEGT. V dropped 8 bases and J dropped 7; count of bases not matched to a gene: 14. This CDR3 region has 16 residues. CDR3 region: CASRRGVAGGPHTQYF. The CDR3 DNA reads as TGTGCCAGCCGCCGAGGGGTAGCGGGAGGGCCTCATACGCAGTATTTT.

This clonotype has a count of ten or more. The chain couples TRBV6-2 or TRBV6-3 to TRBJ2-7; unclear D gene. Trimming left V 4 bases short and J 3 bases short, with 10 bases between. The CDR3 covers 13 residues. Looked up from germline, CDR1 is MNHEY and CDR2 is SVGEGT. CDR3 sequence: CASSFRAYYEQYF. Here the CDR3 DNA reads TGTGCCAGCAGTTTTCGGGCCTACTACGAGCAGTACTTC.

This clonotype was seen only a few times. The CDR3 loop reads CASSLAGGPQFF. CDR3 bases: TGTGCCAGCAGCTTAGCGGGAGGGCCGCAATTCTTC. The rearrangement joins TRBV27 to TRBJ2-1, with 11 nucleotides matching TRBD2. V shed 6 bases and J 16 bases; nucleotides not matched to a gene: 8. Germline values: CDR1 MNHEY, CDR2 SMNVEV (reference sequence). The length of the CDR3 is 12 residues.

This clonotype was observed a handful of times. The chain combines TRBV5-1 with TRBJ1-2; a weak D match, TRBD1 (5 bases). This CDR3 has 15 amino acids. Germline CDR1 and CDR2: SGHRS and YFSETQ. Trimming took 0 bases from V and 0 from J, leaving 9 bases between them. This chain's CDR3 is CASSLDRLPNYGYTF. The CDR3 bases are TGCGCCAGCAGCTTGGACAGGCTCCCTAACTATGGCTACACCTTC. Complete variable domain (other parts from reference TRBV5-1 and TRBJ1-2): KAGVTQTPRYLIKTRGQQVTLSCSPISGHRSVSWYQQTPGQGLQFLFEYFSETQRNKGNFPGRFSGRQFSNSRSEMNVSTLELGDSALYLCASSLDRLPNYGYTFGSGTRLTVV.

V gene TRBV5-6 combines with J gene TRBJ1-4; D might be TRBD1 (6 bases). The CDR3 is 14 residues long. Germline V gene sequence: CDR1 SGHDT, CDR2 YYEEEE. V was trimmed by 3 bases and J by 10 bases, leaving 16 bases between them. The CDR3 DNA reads TGTGCCAGCAGCTCCAGGGGCCGCTTGGGAAAACTGTTTTTT. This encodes CASSSRGRLGKLFF. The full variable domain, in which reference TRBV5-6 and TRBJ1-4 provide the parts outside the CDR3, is DAGVTQSPTHLIKTRGQQVTLRCSPKSGHDTVSWYQQALGQGPQFIFQYYEEEERQRGNFPDRFSGHQFPNYSSELNVNALLLGDSALYLCASSSRGRLGKLFFGSGTQLSVL.

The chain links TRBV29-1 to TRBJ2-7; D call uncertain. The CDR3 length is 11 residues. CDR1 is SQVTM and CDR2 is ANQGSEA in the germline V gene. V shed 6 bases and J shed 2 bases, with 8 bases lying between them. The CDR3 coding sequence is TGCAGCGTCCTCTTAGCCTACGAGCAGTACTTC. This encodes CSVLLAYEQYF.